This is a list of T cell receptor beta chains from one sample in a study of blood T cell repertoires in COVID-19. The protocol was immunoSEQ multiplex PCR, while the TCRdb copy is restricted to in-frame clones and leaves out a portion. The sample holds over 75,000 clones; about 82% are singletons and the top ten take 25%. Specimen: peripheral blood. Receptors were obtained from a human donor in a cohort sampled during active COVID-19. CDR3s include the opening cysteine and the closing phenylalanine or tryptophan. A D gene is named only where the DNA matches it firmly. Size is omitted from some rows. Given values are once, few, many or a class for expanded clones.

v_gene: TRBV18; abundance: once; d_gene: -; j_gene: TRBJ1-1; CDR3aa: CASSTQGNTEAFF
v_gene: TRBV9; abundance: -; d_gene: TRBD1; j_gene: TRBJ1-5; CDR3aa: CASSSGAGGFNQPQHF
v_gene: TRBV6-1; abundance: -; d_gene: TRBD1; j_gene: TRBJ2-3; CDR3aa: CASSGRDRLSTDTQYF
v_gene: TRBV14; abundance: -; d_gene: TRBD2; j_gene: TRBJ2-5; CDR3aa: CASSLSGGGPVETQYF
v_gene: TRBV6-5; abundance: few; d_gene: -; j_gene: TRBJ2-5; CDR3aa: CASRFTAVAVQYF
v_gene: TRBV7-2; abundance: -; d_gene: -; j_gene: TRBJ1-1; CDR3aa: CASSPRGGVGNTEAFF
v_gene: TRBV4-1; abundance: -; d_gene: -; j_gene: TRBJ2-5; CDR3aa: CASRDSPAETQYF
v_gene: TRBV28; abundance: -; d_gene: TRBD1; j_gene: TRBJ2-7; CDR3aa: CASSSTGGGEQYF
v_gene: TRBV10-3; abundance: once; d_gene: -; j_gene: TRBJ1-2; CDR3aa: CAISESISGRSTF
v_gene: TRBV5-1; abundance: -; d_gene: -; j_gene: TRBJ1-1; CDR3aa: CASRADLVPEAFF
v_gene: TRBV13; abundance: -; d_gene: TRBD2; j_gene: TRBJ2-7; CDR3aa: CASSPWSSGATYEQYF
v_gene: TRBV4-3; abundance: -; d_gene: TRBD2; j_gene: TRBJ2-1; CDR3aa: CASSQDGTSNEQFF
v_gene: TRBV7-9; abundance: once; d_gene: TRBD1; j_gene: TRBJ1-1; CDR3aa: CASSLQGGTEAFF
v_gene: TRBV5-5; abundance: -; d_gene: -; j_gene: TRBJ1-6; CDR3aa: CASSLERQSPLHF
v_gene: TRBV15; abundance: once; d_gene: TRBD1; j_gene: TRBJ2-7; CDR3aa: CATSRGTGLSEQYF
v_gene: TRBV7-2; abundance: once; d_gene: TRBD1; j_gene: TRBJ2-7; CDR3aa: CASRRTGIYEQYF
v_gene: TRBV25-1; abundance: -; d_gene: TRBD2; j_gene: TRBJ2-5; CDR3aa: CASAGRERETQYF
v_gene: TRBV3-1/TRBV3-2; abundance: -; d_gene: TRBD1; j_gene: TRBJ2-5; CDR3aa: CASSQLGQTQETQYF
v_gene: TRBV11-3; abundance: -; d_gene: TRBD1; j_gene: TRBJ2-1; CDR3aa: CASSSRDRGVYNEQFF
v_gene: TRBV6-5; abundance: -; d_gene: TRBD1; j_gene: TRBJ2-2; CDR3aa: CASRTGGLAGELFF
v_gene: TRBV19; abundance: -; d_gene: TRBD1; j_gene: TRBJ2-7; CDR3aa: CASSLQGARSEQYF
v_gene: TRBV27; abundance: -; d_gene: TRBD2; j_gene: TRBJ2-3; CDR3aa: CASSLGGSDTQYF
v_gene: TRBV6-5; abundance: -; d_gene: TRBD1; j_gene: TRBJ2-7; CDR3aa: CASSARQGATYEQYF
v_gene: TRBV9; abundance: -; d_gene: TRBD1; j_gene: TRBJ2-7; CDR3aa: CASSASGTGTSEQYF
v_gene: TRBV11-2; abundance: few; d_gene: TRBD2; j_gene: TRBJ2-5; CDR3aa: CASSLARLAGQETQYF
v_gene: TRBV4-3; abundance: once; d_gene: TRBD2; j_gene: TRBJ2-1; CDR3aa: CASSPGLAGDPFF
v_gene: TRBV9; abundance: -; d_gene: TRBD2; j_gene: TRBJ2-5; CDR3aa: CASSPNSGSQETQYF
v_gene: TRBV12-3/TRBV12-4; abundance: -; d_gene: -; j_gene: TRBJ2-4; CDR3aa: CASSLVRDIQYF
v_gene: TRBV10-3; abundance: -; d_gene: -; j_gene: TRBJ1-6; CDR3aa: CAISVGGSGYNSPLHF
v_gene: TRBV14; abundance: -; d_gene: -; j_gene: TRBJ2-7; CDR3aa: CASSQQGGQYF
v_gene: TRBV6-9; abundance: -; d_gene: -; j_gene: TRBJ1-1; CDR3aa: CASSYVRQENTEAFF
v_gene: TRBV7-2; abundance: few; d_gene: TRBD2; j_gene: TRBJ2-3; CDR3aa: CASSFTSGGSSTDTQYF
v_gene: TRBV4-1; abundance: -; d_gene: -; j_gene: TRBJ2-1; CDR3aa: CASSQDVLPRYNEQFF
v_gene: TRBV5-1; abundance: few; d_gene: -; j_gene: TRBJ2-1; CDR3aa: CASSLGFNNEQFF
v_gene: TRBV9; abundance: -; d_gene: TRBD2; j_gene: TRBJ2-2; CDR3aa: CASSAGTSDTGELFF
v_gene: TRBV5-5; abundance: -; d_gene: -; j_gene: TRBJ1-4; CDR3aa: CASSLPGEGEKLFF
v_gene: TRBV5-4; abundance: once; d_gene: TRBD2; j_gene: TRBJ2-7; CDR3aa: CASSAILAGGVYEQYF
v_gene: TRBV28; abundance: -; d_gene: TRBD2; j_gene: TRBJ2-5; CDR3aa: CASSDRTSGPQETQYF
v_gene: TRBV3-1/TRBV3-2; abundance: -; d_gene: -; j_gene: TRBJ1-1; CDR3aa: CASSLWGGRNTEAFF
v_gene: TRBV10-1; abundance: -; d_gene: -; j_gene: TRBJ1-1; CDR3aa: CASSESGATEAFF
v_gene: TRBV28; abundance: -; d_gene: TRBD2; j_gene: TRBJ2-5; CDR3aa: CASSLGLAGLSETQYF
v_gene: TRBV4-2; abundance: -; d_gene: TRBD2; j_gene: TRBJ2-7; CDR3aa: CASSQDKGLAGSKQYF
v_gene: TRBV10-3; abundance: -; d_gene: TRBD2; j_gene: TRBJ2-5; CDR3aa: CAISESGSGAYQETQYF
v_gene: TRBV24-1; abundance: -; d_gene: TRBD2; j_gene: TRBJ2-4; CDR3aa: CATSDSGTETSRNIQYF
v_gene: TRBV7-8; abundance: -; d_gene: -; j_gene: TRBJ2-3; CDR3aa: CASSLAETGDTQYF
v_gene: TRBV29-1; abundance: -; d_gene: -; j_gene: TRBJ2-2; CDR3aa: CSVETMGAGELFF